This T cell receptor beta chain came from a study of T cells in Graves' hyperthyroidism and ophthalmopathy. This clonotype showed up many times. Researchers took RNA transcripts and amplified the TCR beta CDR3 regions from them. The HTBI primer set drove a first-round RT-PCR of the TCR CDR3. Via MiXCR, TCRdb re-called the multiplex PCR reads, giving one row per CDR3 protein. The sample contains approximately 600,000 distinct CDR3 sequences, less than 25% of which appear only once. The CDR3 is made up of 12 amino acids. Trimming took 7 bases from V and 9 from J, leaving 17 bases between them. Germline V gene lookup returns CDR1 DFQATT and CDR2 SNEGSKA (reference sequence).

The specimen sequenced was blood. The chain joins TRBV20-1 to TRBJ2-3; maybe TRBD2 (6 bases). This clonotype was obtained from a man aged 25-45 years with Graves' ophthalmopathy. Here the CDR3 DNA reads TGCAGTGTAAGGGCGGAGGCGGGGACGCAGTATTTT. Translated: CSVRAEAGTQYF.